This T cell receptor (beta chain) derives from a study of T cells in Graves' hyperthyroidism and ophthalmopathy. To note about this clonotype: A much larger clone sits a single nucleotide away, making a read error possible.

TCR beta CDR3 regions were amplified from RNA transcripts. Researchers ran a first-round RT-PCR on the TCR CDR3 using the HTBI primer set. In TCRdb, the multiplex PCR reads were re-called with MiXCR into one record per CDR3 protein. The table shows 130,000 or so distinct CDR3 sequences, with more than 20% occurring only once. Trimming shortened V by 5 bases and J by 0 bases, and 14 bases separated the two germline ends. The V gene's germline CDR1 is GTSNPN and CDR2 SVGIG (reference sequence). This CDR3 has 15 amino acids. Sequenced input: blood. J is TRBJ1-3 and V is TRBV30; a possible D gene is TRBD1 (5 bases). This sequence originates from a woman aged 45 to 65 with Graves' hyperthyroidism that later progressed to Graves' ophthalmopathy. CDR3 sequence reads: CAWGQGTASGNTIYF. The CDR3 region has the DNA TGTGCCTGGGGCCAAGGGACGGCCTCTGGAAACACCATATATTTT.